This entry describes one T cell receptor (beta chain). These data come from a study of blood T cell repertoires in COVID-19. In the authors' workflow: Amplification of reference gene primers was used by the study to estimate nucleated cell counts. Generated by immunoSEQ multiplex PCR, the TCRdb table keeps only in-frame clones and is missing some. For V, J and clone size, that table is used; D and trimming come from the DNA. Of over 200,000 clones in the sample, approximately 83% were seen once. The CDR3 runs 13 residues. CDR1 and CDR2 from the germline V gene are SNHLY and FYNNEI. V gave up 6 bases and J gave up 6 bases, with 14 bases separating them.

This rearrangement joins TRBV2 to TRBJ1-2, with TRBD1 as a possible D gene (5 bases). The sample was PBMCs or T cells enriched from blood (not recorded which). The sequence came from a woman between 50 and 59 years old who had recovered from COVID-19. The CDR3 protein is CASRGQGSDGYTF. Here the CDR3 DNA reads TGTGCCAGCAGGGGGCAGGGTTCGGATGGCTACACCTTC.